The entry that follows covers one T cell receptor (beta chain) sequence. This sample was included in a study of blood T cell repertoires in COVID-19. The CDR3 contains 14 residues. Using immunoSEQ multiplex PCR, the repertoire was profiled, and TCRdb retains in-frame clones only, with some absent. The sample yields 300,000 or so clones, 80% to 95% seen once. V is TRBV21-1 and J is TRBJ2-5; whether TRBD2, the table's D call, matches the DNA was not checked. TRBV21-1 is reported as a pseudogene. The clonotype was recovered from a woman in her 30s who had recovered from COVID-19. Sequenced material: PBMCs or T cells enriched from blood (not recorded which). CDR3 coding DNA: TGTGCCAGCAGCAAAGAAACCGGTAAAGAGACCCAGTACTTC. Protein sequence: CASSKETGKETQYF.